This T cell receptor (beta chain) was identified in a study of a mutant IDH1 vaccine in newly diagnosed glioma (dated by TCRdb to about 2021). Describing the broader study: Of the roughly 32 patients who were treated, about 62% were male and around 40% were female, and the mean age was around 40 years. Prior to enrollment, patients had been given standard therapy consisting of radiotherapy alone, temozolomide alone, or radiochemotherapy with temozolomide, with the combination given to most patients. Peripheral blood was collected at six visits: V03 (baseline), V05, V07, V10, V12 and V13. Longitudinal TCRB deep sequencing was performed for some 25 treated patients wherever samples were available for exploratory analyses.

This clone was counted a few times. What antigen it recognizes has not been identified. The input lacks base qualities; no much larger clone sits a single base away. Between the V and J ends, shortened by 4 bases and 3 bases respectively, the junction contains 18 bases. The CDR3 holds 16 amino acids from the cysteine to the phenylalanine. Only CDR3 DNA remains: 48 bases, in frame from the first base. The germline V gene provides CDR1 WSHSY and CDR2 SAAADI. Study-wide findings and limitations: Availability determined which PBMC samples were chosen for TCRB deep sequencing. Changes in the top peripheral T cell clonotypes picked up by TCRB sequencing did not appear to be linked to pseudoprogression. It was noted by the authors that analyses of patient blood samples could not be reproduced owing to sample limitations. Vaccine-induced immune responses across multiple MHC alleles were detected in roughly 94% of patients.

Libraries were prepared through the immunoSEQ multiplex PCR assay. Rearranged TCR beta chain sequences were amplified with the hsTCRB Kit following the manufacturer's protocol. TCRB libraries were sequenced on an Illumina MiSeq. In the original analysis: The proprietary platform of the kit vendor was used for demultiplexing, trimming and gene mapping. TCRdb holds this immuneACCESS table with in-frame rearrangements only. Some clones are missing; in checked studies, unresolved V genes explain under half, and the rest has no known cause. V, J and clone size derive from that table, while D and trimming were established from the DNA sequence. In all, the sample holds tens of thousands of clones, and 80% to 95% of those were seen once. Roughly 9.2% of the sample lies in the top ten. In the paper's terms, the time point label means: baseline, week 1 (first vaccination visit). The treatment or condition label, as the study defines it: pre-vaccination baseline after standard-of-care therapy. All donors had newly diagnosed IDH1-mutant astrocytomas of WHO grade 3 or 4 that showed loss of nuclear ATRX. The samples were drawn from NOA16, a multicentre, single-arm, open-label phase I trial in Germany that tested a mutant IDH1 peptide vaccine in humans for the first time. Visit V03 blood draws served as the baseline sample for immunogenicity testing. Genomic DNA for TCRB sequencing was isolated from EDTA blood with the DNeasy Blood and Tissue Kit.

This clonotype was sampled from a man aged 25 to 40 with glioma. Source: PBMCs, taken from a glioma patient treated with radiotherapy, temozolomide or both. The rearrangement joined TRBV10-2 to TRBJ1-1; the D gene is perhaps TRBD1, from 6 matching bases. The CDR3 reads as follows: CASSAWGQWSHTEAFF. The DNA sequence is given as TGCGCCAGCAGTGCTTGGGGGCAATGGAGCCACACTGAAGCTTTCTTT.